This T cell receptor (beta chain) is from a study of Ad26.COV2.S vaccination and SARS-CoV-2 variants. Findings and caveats of the study: Substantial breadth was reported for post-vaccination spike-specific CD8+ and CD4+ T cells. Spike-specific TCR breadth in vaccine recipients exceeded that seen in placebo recipients.

The CDR3 extends over 15 amino acids. Here immunoSEQ multiplex PCR was the method, and the copy in TCRdb shows in-frame clones only, minus some. Of around 370,000 clones listed, about 91% are singletons. As concerns this clone: Its cognate antigen is unknown.

This sequence was found in a human donor who had recovered from COVID-19. The sequencing here drew on peripheral blood, taken after recovery from COVID-19. The V gene is TRBV21-1, the J gene TRBJ2-7. TRBV21-1 is described as a pseudogene. The DNA of the CDR3 is TGTGCCAGCAGTCCCTCCGGGACGGGCTCCTACGAGCAGTACTTC. Translation gives CASSPSGTGSYEQYF.